This TCR beta chain was captured by sequencing in a study of blood T cell repertoires in COVID-19. On the study more broadly: From T cells, B-cell-depleted T cells, or PBMCs came the material, which was cDNA or gDNA.

The authors' processing: Amplification with reference gene primers provided the estimates of nucleated cell counts. Libraries were prepared by immunoSEQ multiplex PCR; TCRdb keeps only in-frame clonotypes and omits some of them. Clonal size and the V and J genes are those of that table, whereas D and trimming came from the DNA. The repertoire holds roughly 130,000 clones, with 90% as singletons. This clone came up once. In Seattle, patients joined the study during active infection and were tracked longitudinally. The CDR3 runs to 17 residues. Germline values: CDR1 SGHVS, CDR2 FQNEAQ. Losses at the gene ends were 5 bases for V and 0 bases for J; bases not matched to a gene: 12.

This receptor was taken from a man aged 55 to 69 with COVID-19, enrolled during active disease. Input material: peripheral blood. The chain is built from TRBV7-8 and TRBJ1-2; TRBD1 aligns across 7 bases. CDR3 DNA: TGTGCCAGCAGCCTCGGACAGGTTCTTTTCGCTAACTATGGCTACACCTTC. Protein product: CASSLGQVLFANYGYTF. The full variable domain, its missing parts supplied by reference TRBV7-8 and TRBJ1-2, is GAGVSQSPRYKVAKRGQDVALRCDPISGHVSLFWYQQALGQGPEFLTYFQNEAQLDKSGLPSDRFFAERPEGSVSTLKIQRTQQEDSAVYLCASSLGQVLFANYGYTFGSGTRLTVV.